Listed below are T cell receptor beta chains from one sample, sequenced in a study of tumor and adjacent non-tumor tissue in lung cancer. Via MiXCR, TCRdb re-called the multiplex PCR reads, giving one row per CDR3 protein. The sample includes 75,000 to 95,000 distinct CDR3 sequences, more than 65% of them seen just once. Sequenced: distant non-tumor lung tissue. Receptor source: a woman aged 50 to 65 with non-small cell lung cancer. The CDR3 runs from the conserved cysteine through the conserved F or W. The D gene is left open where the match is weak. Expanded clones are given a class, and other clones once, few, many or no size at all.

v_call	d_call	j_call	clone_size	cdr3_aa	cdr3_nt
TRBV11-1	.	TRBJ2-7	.	CGRSSYRQAHVQYF	TGTGGCAGAAGCTCCTACAGACAGGCCCACGTGCAGTACTTC
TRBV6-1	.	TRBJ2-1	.	CAAAGCTGVAYNEQSF	TGTGCCGCGGCTGGGTGTACGGGAGTTGCCTACAATGAGCAGTCCTTC
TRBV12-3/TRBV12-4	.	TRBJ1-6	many	CASRQGRDSPLHF	TGTGCCAGCAGACAGGGAAGGGATTCACCCCTCCACTTT
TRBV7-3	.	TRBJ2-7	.	CASTPWEESYEQYF	TGTGCCAGCACCCCGTGGGAGGAGTCCTACGAGCAGTACTTC
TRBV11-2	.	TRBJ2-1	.	CASSRGGGTEIWNEKFF	TGTGCCAGCAGCAGGGGCGGTGGGACGGAGATTTGGAATGAGAAGTTCTTC
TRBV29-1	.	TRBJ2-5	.	CNIEDGSQQETQYF	TGCAACATTGAAGATGGGTCACAGCAAGAGACCCAGTACTTC
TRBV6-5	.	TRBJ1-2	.	CASSYSVKLGVDGYTF	TGTGCCAGCAGTTACTCCGTTAAGTTAGGGGTCGATGGCTACACCTTC
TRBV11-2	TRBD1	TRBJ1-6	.	CASSFRTGESHLHF	TGTGCCAGCAGCTTTCGGACAGGGGAATCACACTTGCACTTT
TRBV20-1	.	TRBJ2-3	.	CSARYSGGPTDTQYF	TGCAGTGCTAGGTATAGCGGAGGACCCACAGATACGCAGTATTTT
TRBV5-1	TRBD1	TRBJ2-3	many	CASRQRSTGGSDTQYF	TGCGCCAGCCGCCAGAGATCGACAGGGGGATCAGATACGCAGTATTTT
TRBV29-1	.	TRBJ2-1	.	CSVEDPQQEGYNKQFF	TGCAGCGTTGAAGATCCCCAGCAGGAGGGTTACAATAAACAGTTCTTC
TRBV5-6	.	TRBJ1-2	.	CASSPAGFRSCNYGYTF	TGTGCCAGCAGCCCGGCAGGATTCAGATCCTGTAACTATGGCTACACCTTC
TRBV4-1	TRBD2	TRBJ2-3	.	CASSKGVTSWRSDTQYF	TGCGCCAGCAGCAAGGGAGTGACTAGCTGGAGGTCAGATACGCAGTATTTT
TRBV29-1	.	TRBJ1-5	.	CSIAWDGPQHF	TGCAGCATTGCATGGGACGGACCCCAGCATTTT
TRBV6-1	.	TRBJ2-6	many	CASRGTGLFGANVLTF	TGTGCCAGCAGGGGGACCGGTTTGTTCGGGGCCAACGTCCTGACTTTC
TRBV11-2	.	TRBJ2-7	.	CTSRTGAERSYEQYF	TGTACCAGCAGGACCGGGGCAGAGCGCAGCTACGAGCAGTACTTC
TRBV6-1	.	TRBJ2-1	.	CASCEARGRDEQFF	TGTGCCAGCTGTGAAGCGCGGGGAAGGGATGAGCAGTTCTTC
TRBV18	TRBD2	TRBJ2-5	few	CASSWSGTGEETQYF	TGTGCCAGCTCGTGGAGCGGGACCGGGGAAGAGACCCAGTACTTC
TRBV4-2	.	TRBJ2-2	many	CASSQDHTGPGELFF	TGTGCCAGCAGCCAAGATCATACGGGTCCGGGGGAGCTGTTTTTT
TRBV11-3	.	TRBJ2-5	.	CASSLQVAQYF	TGTGCCAGCAGCTTACAGGTCGCCCAGTACTTC
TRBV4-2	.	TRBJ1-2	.	CASSQETVRDDLNYGYTF	TGTGCCAGCAGCCAAGAGACGGTCAGGGATGATCTGAACTATGGCTACACCTTC
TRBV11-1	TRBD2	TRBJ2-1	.	CASSFVASGSHEQFF	TGTGCCAGCAGCTTTGTGGCCAGCGGGAGTCATGAGCAGTTCTTC
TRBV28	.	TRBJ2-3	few	CASTSPGGPDTQYF	TGTGCCAGCACCTCTCCCGGGGGGCCGGATACGCAGTATTTT
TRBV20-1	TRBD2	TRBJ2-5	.	CIARDHLAGGWETQYF	TGCATTGCTAGAGACCACCTTGCGGGAGGTTGGGAGACCCAGTACTTC
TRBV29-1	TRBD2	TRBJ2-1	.	CSYKKREGGKQFF	TGCAGCTACAAGAAGCGGGAGGGAGGTAAGCAGTTCTTC
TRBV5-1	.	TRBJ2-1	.	CASCLYGTPRGEQFF	TGCGCCAGCTGCTTGTACGGGACTCCACGCGGGGAGCAGTTCTTC
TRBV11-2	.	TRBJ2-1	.	CASRQIRGPGQFF	TGTGCCAGCCGTCAGATACGGGGGCCAGGGCAGTTCTTC
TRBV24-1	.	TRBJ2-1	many	CATSFPGPSYNEQFF	TGTGCCACCAGTTTTCCGGGACCATCTTACAATGAGCAGTTCTTC
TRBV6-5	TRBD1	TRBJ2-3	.	CASSLTGTDTQYF	TGTGCCAGCAGTTTGACAGGGACAGATACGCAATATTTT
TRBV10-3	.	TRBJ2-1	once	CANSPAGSYDEEFF	TGTGCCAATTCCCCCGCCGGATCCTACGATGAGGAGTTCTTC
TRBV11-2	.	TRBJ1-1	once	CDSSLVGVIAFF	TGTGACAGCAGCTTAGTAGGGGTGATAGCTTTCTTT
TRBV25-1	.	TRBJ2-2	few	CASRDTGELFF	TGTGCCAGCAGAGACACCGGAGAGCTGTTTTTT
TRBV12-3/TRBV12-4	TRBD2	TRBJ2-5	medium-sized	CASSLGGGGTQYF	TGTGCCAGCAGTTTAGGGGGCGGGGGGACCCAGTACTTC
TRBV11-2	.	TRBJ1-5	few	CASSAEGVNNQPQHF	TGTGCCAGCAGCGCGGAGGGGGTTAACAATCAGCCCCAACATTTT
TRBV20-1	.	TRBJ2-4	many	CSASWDEANIQYF	TGCAGTGCTAGTTGGGACGAAGCCAACATTCAGTACTTC
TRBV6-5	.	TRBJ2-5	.	CASKRWKEGTMRAQYF	TGTGCCAGCAAACGGTGGAAGGAGGGGACGATGCGGGCCCAGTACTTC
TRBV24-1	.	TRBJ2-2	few	CATWAGTGELVF	TGTGCCACCTGGGCGGGCACCGGGGAGCTGGTTTTT
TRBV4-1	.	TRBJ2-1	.	CVSSPTKVIDEQFF	TGCGTCAGCAGCCCGACTAAGGTTATTGATGAGCAGTTCTTC
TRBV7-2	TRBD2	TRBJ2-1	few	CASSATGLAGGSEQFF	TGTGCCAGCAGCGCGACGGGGCTAGCGGGAGGGTCTGAGCAGTTCTTC
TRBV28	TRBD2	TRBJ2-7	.	CASSPPSGRVPEQYF	TGCGCCAGCAGTCCCCCTAGCGGGAGGGTCCCCGAGCAGTATTTC
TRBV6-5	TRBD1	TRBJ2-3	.	CAISYVRGQDTQYF	TGTGCCATCAGTTACGTCAGGGGGCAAGATACGCAGTATTTT
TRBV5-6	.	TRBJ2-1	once	CASSLLEDSYNAQFF	TGTGCCAGCAGCTTATTGGAGGACTCTTATAATGCACAGTTCTTC
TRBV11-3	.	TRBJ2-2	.	CASSAGQDDTRELFF	TGTGCCAGCAGCGCGGGGCAGGATGATACCAGGGAGCTGTTTTTT
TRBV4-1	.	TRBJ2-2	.	CVSSQEWTGAWELFF	TGCGTCAGCAGCCAAGAATGGACCGGGGCCTGGGAGCTGTTTTTT
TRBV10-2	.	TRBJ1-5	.	CASIGVGVQQPQHF	TGCGCCAGCATTGGGGTTGGTGTTCAGCAGCCCCAGCATTTT
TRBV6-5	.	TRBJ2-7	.	CASGYERNSYEQYF	TGTGCCAGCGGTTACGAACGGAACTCATACGAGCAGTACTTC
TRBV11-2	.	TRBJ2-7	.	CASSIGLPGTYEHYF	TGTGCCAGCAGCATCGGACTACCTGGCACCTACGAGCACTACTTC
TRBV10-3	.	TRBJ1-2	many	CAISGSSRADGGYTF	TGTGCCATCAGTGGCTCGTCCCGGGCGGACGGTGGCTACACCTTC
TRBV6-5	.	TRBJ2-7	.	CASTYSMGGGQYF	TGTGCCAGCACTTACTCCATGGGGGGCGGGCAGTACTTC
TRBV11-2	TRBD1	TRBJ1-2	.	CAGSPGQGRNYGYTF	TGTGCCGGCAGCCCTGGACAGGGGAGAAACTATGGCTACACCTTC
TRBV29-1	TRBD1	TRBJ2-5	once	CSVAGTVVLTEIQYF	TGCAGCGTCGCCGGGACAGTGGTTTTGACGGAGATCCAGTACTTC
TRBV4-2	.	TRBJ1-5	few	CASQDLTSNQPQHF	TGTGCCAGCCAAGACCTCACTAGCAATCAGCCCCAGCATTTT
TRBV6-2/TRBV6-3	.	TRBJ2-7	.	CASTSPQIQGTRWRSYEQYF	TGTGCCAGCACCTCCCCACAGATCCAGGGGACACGGTGGCGATCCTACGAGCAGTACTTC
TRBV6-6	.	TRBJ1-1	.	CTSSYWGEGEAFF	TGTACCAGCAGTTACTGGGGAGAGGGCGAAGCTTTCTTT
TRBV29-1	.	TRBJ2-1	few	CSVEQSGSSYNEQFF	TGTAGCGTAGAACAGTCCGGGAGCTCCTACAATGAGCAGTTCTTC
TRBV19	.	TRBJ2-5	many	CASSRGEFPETQYF	TGTGCCAGTTCCAGGGGAGAGTTTCCAGAGACCCAGTACTTC
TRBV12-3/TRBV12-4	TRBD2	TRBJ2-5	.	CASRAGLELVTPYF	TGTGCCAGCAGAGCGGGATTAGAGTTGGTGACCCCGTACTTC
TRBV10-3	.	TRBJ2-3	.	CAIRGNRDFTDTQYF	TGTGCGATCAGGGGGAACAGGGACTTCACAGATACGCAGTATTTT
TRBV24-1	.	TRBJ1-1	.	CATSDYSYTEASF	TGTGCCACAAGTGATTATAGCTACACTGAAGCTTCCTTT